Each of the 4 T cell receptor beta chains below was sequenced from the same sample in a study of T cells in Graves' hyperthyroidism and ophthalmopathy. Using RNA transcripts as the source, TCR beta CDR3 regions were amplified. TCR CDR3 underwent first-round RT-PCR with the HTBI primer set. Via MiXCR, TCRdb re-called the multiplex PCR reads, giving one row per CDR3 protein. The table shows 550,000 to 600,000 distinct CDR3 sequences, with around 42% occurring only once. The sequencing sample was made of peripheral blood or thyroid tissue (not recorded which). The receptors shown here come from an adult woman with Graves' disease, either hyperthyroidism or ophthalmopathy (not recorded which).

This clonotype was counted at least ten times. This chain joins TRBV7-9 and TRBJ1-3; D remains ambiguous. CDR3 size: 11 residues. Per germline, CDR1 SEHNR and CDR2 FQNEAQ (reference sequence). Deletions cut 6 bases from V and 2 bases from J, with 2 bases between. DNA of the CDR3: TGTGCCAGCAGGGCTGGAAACACCATATATTTT. It specifies CASRAGNTIYF.

This clonotype was recorded a few times. A read error is possible here, since a much larger clone lies one base away. The chain couples TRBV5-1 to TRBJ2-7; TRBD1 matches 9 bases. Per the germline V gene, CDR1 is SGHRS and CDR2 is YFSETQ. This CDR3 has 16 residues. CDR3 nucleotides: TGCGTCAGCAGCTTGGACGGGACAGGGACTTACTACGAGCAGTACTTC. As protein: CVSSLDGTGTYYEQYF.

The genes are TRBV7-9 and TRBJ1-5, with 10 bases aligning to TRBD1. The CDR3 spans 15 residues. V was clipped by 8 bases and J by 5 bases; unmatched bases: 9. The germline CDR1 and CDR2 sequences are SEHNR and FQNEAQ (reference sequence). CDR3 region: CASSRGTGVDQPQHF. The CDR3 DNA sequence: TGTGCCAGCTCACGGGGGACAGGGGTCGATCAGCCCCAGCATTTT.

Note on this clonotype: A much larger clonotype is one base distant, so this may be a read error. V gene TRBV30 combines with J gene TRBJ1-1; D call uncertain. The CDR3 runs 13 residues. Germline V gene data show CDR1 as GTSNPN and CDR2 as SVGIG (reference sequence). The CDR3 sequence is CAWGVTVNTEAFF. CDR3 sequence (DNA): TGTGCCTGGGGTGTAACGGTGAACACTGAAGCTTTCTTT.